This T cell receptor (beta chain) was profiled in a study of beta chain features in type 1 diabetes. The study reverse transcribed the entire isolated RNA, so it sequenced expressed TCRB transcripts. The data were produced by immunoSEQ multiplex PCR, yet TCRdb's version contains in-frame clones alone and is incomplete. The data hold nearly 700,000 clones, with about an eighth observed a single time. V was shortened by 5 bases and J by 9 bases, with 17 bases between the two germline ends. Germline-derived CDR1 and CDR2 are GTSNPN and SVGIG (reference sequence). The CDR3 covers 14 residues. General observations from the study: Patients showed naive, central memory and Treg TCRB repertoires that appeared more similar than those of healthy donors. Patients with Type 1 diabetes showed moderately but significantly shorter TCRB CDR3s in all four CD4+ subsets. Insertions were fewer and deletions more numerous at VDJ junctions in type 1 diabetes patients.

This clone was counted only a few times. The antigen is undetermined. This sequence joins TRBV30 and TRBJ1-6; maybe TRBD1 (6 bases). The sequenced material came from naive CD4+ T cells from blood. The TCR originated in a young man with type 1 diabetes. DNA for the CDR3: TGTGCCTGGTCAGGGGTCAGCGGTAGTTCACCCCTCCACTTT. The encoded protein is CAWSGVSGSSPLHF.